These 24 T cell receptor beta chains were all obtained from the same sample, sequenced in a study of early T cells in non-severe SARS-CoV-2 infection. MiXCR was run by TCRdb on the 5' RACE reads, yielding one entry per CDR3 protein. The sample contains 75,000 to 80,000 distinct CDR3 sequences, roughly a sixth of which appear only once. Sequenced input: whole blood. The origin of the receptors is an adult who was a healthcare worker with PCR-confirmed SARS-CoV-2 infection or an uninfected control (not recorded which).

This sequence joins TRBV28 and TRBJ2-4; 9 nucleotides match TRBD1. The CDR3 has 14 amino acids. J gave up 4 bases and V 7 bases, and 5 bases lay outside the gene matches. Germline V gene data show CDR1 as MDHEN and CDR2 as SYDVKM. CDR3 sequence (DNA): TGTGCCAGCAATACCGGGACAGGGAAAAACATTCAGTACTTC. It codes for CASNTGTGKNIQYF. The complete variable domain, with remaining parts taken from reference TRBV28 and TRBJ2-4, reads DVKVTQSSRYLVKRTGEKVFLECVQDMDHENMFWYRQDPGLGLRLIYFSYDVKMKEKGDIPEGYSVSREKKERFSLILESASTNQTSMYLCASNTGTGKNIQYFGAGTRLSVL.

This clonotype appeared many times. The chain is built from TRBV28 and TRBJ1-2; D is perhaps TRBD1 (5 bases). With 1 base removed from V and 2 bases from J, the gap between germline ends came to 11 bases. The CDR3 spans 15 residues. Germline values: CDR1 MDHEN, CDR2 SYDVKM. The CDR3 nucleotides read TGTGCCAGCAGTTTATTAGGGGCGGGAAACTATGGCTACACCTTC. This gives the protein CASSLLGAGNYGYTF.

The gene calls are TRBV10-2 and TRBJ1-5; possibly TRBD1 for D (5 bases). From germline, CDR1 is WSHSY and CDR2 SAAADI. The CDR3 length is 15 residues. The V end lost 0 bases, the J end lost 4 bases, and 10 bases lay between the germline ends. The CDR3 loop is CASSESGGDNQPQHF. CDR3 nucleotides: TGCGCCAGCAGTGAGTCGGGGGGAGATAATCAGCCCCAGCATTTT.

This clonotype was seen a few times. The chain recombines TRBV29-1 with TRBJ1-1; TRBD1 is a possible D gene (5 bases). V was shortened by 3 bases and J by 3 bases, with 11 bases between the two germline ends. CDR1 SQVTM and CDR2 ANQGSEA come from the germline V gene. This CDR3 has 13 amino acids. The CDR3 reads CSVEGGDHTEAFF. The CDR3 DNA reads as TGCAGCGTTGAGGGGGGAGACCACACTGAAGCTTTCTTT.

A few counts support this clonotype. The chain combines TRBV11-3 with TRBJ2-7; 10 positions match TRBD2. This CDR3 contains 16 residues. Trimming at V came to 3 bases and at J to 2 bases, leaving 7 bases not matched to a gene. Germline lookup yields CDR1 SGHNT and CDR2 YENEEA. The CDR3 region has the DNA TGTGCCAGCAGCTTGCTAGCGGGAGCTTACACCTACGAGCAGTACTTC. Residues: CASSLLAGAYTYEQYF.

This sequence joins TRBV7-3 and TRBJ2-1; 8 bases match TRBD1. In germline, CDR1 is SGHTA, CDR2 FQGTGA. This CDR3 has 15 residues. V lost 0 bases to trimming and J lost 3 bases; unmatched junction nucleotides: 1. The CDR3 DNA reads as TGTGCCAGCAGCTTAACGGGGACAGGCTACAATGAGCAGTTCTTC. It codes for CASSLTGTGYNEQFF. The full variable domain, in which reference TRBV7-3 and TRBJ2-1 provide the parts outside the CDR3, is GAGVSQTPSNKVTEKGKYVELRCDPISGHTALYWYRQSLGQGPEFLIYFQGTGAADDSGLPNDRFFAVRPEGSVSTLKIQRTERGDSAVYLCASSLTGTGYNEQFFGPGTRLTVL.

The CDR3 spells CASSLTSASPLHF. The CDR3, as DNA: TGTGCCAGCAGCTTAACGTCAGCCTCACCCCTCCACTTT. The gene calls are TRBV11-3 and TRBJ1-6; D remains ambiguous. Trimming shortened V by 2 bases and J by 10 bases, and 9 bases separated the two germline ends. CDR1 SGHNT and CDR2 YENEEA come from the germline V gene. The CDR3 totals 13 residues.

This clonotype came up a few times. The chain has TRBV9 and TRBJ2-1, with D possibly matching TRBD2 (5 bases). This CDR3 contains 15 residues. The germline V gene encodes CDR1 SGDLS and CDR2 YYNGEE. The germline V and J ends were trimmed by 0 bases and 4 bases, with 11 bases remaining between them. CDR3 sequence (DNA): TGTGCCAGCAGCGTAGCCGTAGGACTTTACAATGAGCAGTTCTTC. Protein product: CASSVAVGLYNEQFF.

The chain combines TRBV5-1 with TRBJ1-1; D gene uncertain. CDR1 and CDR2 from the germline V gene are SGHRS and YFSETQ. V lost 1 base to trimming and J lost 1 base, with 8 bases between them. The CDR3 contains 14 residues. CDR3 bases: TGCGCCAGCAGCTTGACAAAACGGAACACTGAAGCTTTCTTT. Residues: CASSLTKRNTEAFF.

At least ten counts were recorded for this clonotype. The chain recombines TRBV20-1 with TRBJ1-5; 10 bases match TRBD1. V gave up 3 bases and J gave up 4 bases; unmatched junction bases: 6. The V gene's germline CDR1 is DFQATT and CDR2 SNEGSKA (reference sequence). The CDR3 runs to 15 residues. CDR3 sequence: CSARAGTGENQPQHF. The DNA for the CDR3 is TGCAGTGCTAGGGCCGGGACAGGGGAAAATCAGCCCCAGCATTTT.

The V call is TRBV24-1, the J call TRBJ2-3; 8 bases agree with TRBD2. CDR3 length: 15 amino acids. With 5 bases clipped from V and 4 bases from J, the junction kept 7 bases outside the gene matches. The germline V gene encodes CDR1 KGHDR and CDR2 SFDVKD. This chain's CDR3 is CATSVALAASDTQYF. The CDR3 DNA reads TGTGCCACCAGTGTCGCACTAGCGGCATCAGATACGCAGTATTTT.

In this sample, this clonotype turned up a few times. The chain recombines TRBV4-1 with TRBJ1-2; the D is unclear. Germline-derived CDR1 and CDR2 are MGHRA and YSYEKL. This CDR3 comprises 14 residues. Trimming removed 0 bases at V and 4 bases at J, with 9 bases between. Here the CDR3 reads CASSQDKSVYGYTF. The CDR3 DNA reads as TGCGCCAGCAGCCAAGACAAGAGCGTCTATGGCTACACCTTC.

The V gene is TRBV20-1, the J gene TRBJ1-1, with 7 bases that match TRBD1. Germline V gene lookup returns CDR1 DFQATT and CDR2 SNEGSKA (reference sequence). This CDR3 comprises 11 residues. V lost 6 bases to trimming and J lost 8 bases; unmatched junction nucleotides: 6. The CDR3 sequence is CSAAGTAEAFF. The CDR3 DNA is TGCAGTGCCGCCGGGACAGCCGAAGCTTTCTTT.

In its sample, this clonotype was seen a few times. The J gene is TRBJ2-7, the V gene TRBV5-6; the D gene is possibly TRBD1 (6 bases). The V end lost 3 bases, the J end lost 1 base, and 17 bases lay between the germline ends. The CDR3 is 16 amino acids. Germline CDR1 reads SGHDT; CDR2 reads YYEEEE. The CDR3: CASSSSLGQSSYEQYF. CDR3 coding DNA: TGTGCCAGCAGCTCTTCCCTCGGACAGTCATCCTACGAGCAGTACTTC.

The chain is built from TRBV5-1 and TRBJ1-1; tentatively, D is TRBD1 (6 bases). CDR3 length: 12 amino acids. Germline CDR1 is SGHRS and CDR2 is YFSETQ. The V and J ends lost 5 bases and 5 bases respectively, with 10 bases between them. The DNA for the CDR3 is TGCGCCAGCAGGTGGGACAAAACTGAAGCTTTCTTT. This gives the protein CASRWDKTEAFF.

This clonotype has a count of ten or more. The chain joins TRBV30 to TRBJ1-2; TRBD1 is a possible D gene (5 bases). V lost 1 base and J lost 4, with 16 bases in between. Germline CDR1 is GTSNPN and CDR2 is SVGIG (reference sequence). The CDR3 loop spans 15 amino acids. The CDR3 region is CAWSGGPLIIYGYTF. The CDR3 region has the DNA TGTGCCTGGAGTGGGGGACCCCTTATCATCTATGGCTACACCTTC.

This clonotype was seen ten or more times. V usage is TRBV12-5 and J usage is TRBJ2-3; TRBD1 agrees at 7 bases. J lost 4 bases, V lost 3 bases, and 13 bases had no gene match. Germline-derived CDR1 and CDR2 are LGHNT and FRNRAP. The CDR3 is made up of 17 amino acids. The CDR3 region is CASGLGTANIRSDTQYF. CDR3 nucleotide sequence: TGTGCTAGTGGTTTAGGGACAGCCAACATCCGTTCAGATACGCAGTATTTT.

The table lists this clonotype with a few counts. V gene TRBV6-5 combines with J gene TRBJ2-5; TRBD2 matches 8 bases. The CDR3 totals 18 residues. V dropped 1 base and J dropped 3; count of bases not matched to a gene: 13. The germline V gene has CDR1 MNHEY and CDR2 SVGAGI. CDR3 DNA: TGTGCCAGCAGTTACTGGGGGGCCGGGACTAGAGTAGAAGAGACCCAGTACTTC. Translating gives CASSYWGAGTRVEETQYF.

The chain couples TRBV12-3 or TRBV12-4 to TRBJ2-1; the match to TRBD1 covers 11 bases. V gave up 3 bases and J gave up 7 bases; unmatched junction bases: 5. The CDR3 runs 15 residues. The CDR3 sequence: CASSFPGQGGNEQFF. DNA of the CDR3: TGTGCCAGCAGTTTCCCGGGACAGGGGGGAAATGAGCAGTTCTTC.

This clonotype was seen only a few times. The chain joins TRBV5-1 to TRBJ2-7; D perhaps matches TRBD2 (5 bases). The ends were cut back, 4 bases at V and 6 bases at J, with 14 bases in the middle. This CDR3 contains 13 residues. Germline V lookup: CDR1 SGHRS, CDR2 YFSETQ. The CDR3 DNA reads as TGCGCCAGCAGCCCTTATAGCGCGGGCGAGCAGTACTTC. Encoded protein: CASSPYSAGEQYF.

This clonotype was observed a few times. This sequence joins TRBV6-2 or TRBV6-3 and TRBJ2-7, with 14 bases fitting TRBD2. Germline lookup yields CDR1 MNHEY and CDR2 SVGEGT. CDR3 length: 14 residues. The ends lost 6 bases at V and 8 bases at J; junction bases unmatched: 6. In DNA form, the CDR3 reads TGTGCCAGCAGGACTAGCGGGAGGGCCGATCAGCAGTACTTC. It specifies CASRTSGRADQQYF.

The sample holds a few counts of this clonotype. V gene TRBV20-1 combines with J gene TRBJ1-4; weak D call: TRBD1 (6 bases). The V gene lost 8 bases and the J gene lost 8 bases, with 18 bases spanning the gap. Germline CDR1 is DFQATT and CDR2 is SNEGSKA (reference sequence). The CDR3 loop spans 13 amino acids. CDR3 in amino acids: CSPVDRSEEKLFF. The CDR3 region has the DNA TGCAGTCCAGTCGACAGGAGTGAGGAAAAACTGTTTTTT.

This clonotype was counted many times. CDR3 coding DNA: TGTGCCAGCAGCGTTAACCAGGGCATCACAGATACGCAGTATTTT. Its protein product is CASSVNQGITDTQYF. The chain recombines TRBV5-5 with TRBJ2-3, with a tentative D call TRBD1 (5 bases). Trimming stripped 4 bases from V and 2 bases from J, with 14 bases between. The CDR3 spans 15 residues. Germline lookup yields CDR1 SGHKS and CDR2 YYEKEE (reference sequence).

This sequence joins TRBV20-1 and TRBJ1-2; a possible D gene is TRBD1 (5 bases). CDR1 and CDR2 (germline): DFQATT, SNEGSKA (reference sequence). V was pared by 5 bases and J by 0 bases, with 10 bases between. The CDR3 has 13 amino acids. The chain's CDR3 is CSAPGTANYGYTF. Written as DNA, the CDR3 is TGCAGTGCTCCCGGGACGGCTAACTATGGCTACACCTTC.